Each of the 19 T cell receptor beta chains below was sequenced from the same sample in a study of T cells after yellow fever vaccination. TCRdb reprocessed the 5' RACE reads via MiXCR and lists one record per CDR3 protein. Of under 350,000 distinct CDR3 sequences listed, roughly 4% are singletons. Here the sequenced sample was PBMCs, taken 5 days after the yellow fever booster vaccination. The receptors stem from a man younger than 35 who received the YFV17D yellow fever vaccine.

The CDR3 coding sequence is TGTGCCAGCGTTACGGGGGAGGGACGGGAAAATCAGCCCCAGCATTTT. This encodes CASVTGEGRENQPQHF. V is TRBV12-3 or TRBV12-4 and J is TRBJ1-5; possibly TRBD1 for D (5 bases). The CDR3 length is 16 residues. Trimming left V 8 bases short and J 4 bases short, with 21 bases between.

In DNA form, the CDR3 reads TGTGCCAGCAGCCAAGAGATCGGTAGGGGGCGCTTCGACGAGCAGTACGTC. This encodes CASSQEIGRGRFDEQYV. The chain links TRBV4-2 to TRBJ2-7; 7 bases match TRBD1. Germline CDR1 LGHNA, CDR2 YNFKEQ. This CDR3 contains 17 residues. With 0 bases clipped from V and 5 bases from J, the junction kept 13 bases outside the gene matches.

This clonotype was seen only a few times. V is TRBV4-1 and J is TRBJ1-5, with a possible D match to TRBD1 (6 bases). Germline CDR1 and CDR2: MGHRA and YSYEKL. This CDR3 has 15 residues. Trimming left V 6 bases short and J 4 bases short, with 16 bases between. CDR3 region: CASSPLGTQNQPQHF. The CDR3 DNA sequence: TGCGCCAGCAGTCCCTTGGGGACACAAAATCAGCCCCAGCATTTT.

This sequence joins TRBV14 and TRBJ1-6; a possible D gene is TRBD1 (6 bases). V gave up 1 base and J gave up 11 bases, with 21 bases separating them. This CDR3 spans 17 amino acids. Germline values: CDR1 SGHDN, CDR2 FVKESK. CDR3: CASSQGAPWTESAPLHF. As DNA, the CDR3 is TGTGCCAGCAGCCAAGGCGCCCCTTGGACAGAGTCGGCACCCCTCCACTTT.

This clonotype was seen a few times. The V call is TRBV6-5, the J call TRBJ1-5; maybe TRBD1 (6 bases). The germline CDR1 and CDR2 sequences are MNHEY and SVGAGI. The CDR3 is made up of 15 amino acids. The V gene lost 5 bases and the J gene lost 4 bases, with 15 bases spanning the gap. The CDR3 sequence: CASSQQTGTNQPQHF. CDR3 DNA sequence: TGTGCCAGCAGTCAACAGACAGGAACTAATCAGCCCCAGCATTTT.

This clonotype was found a few times. The rearrangement joins TRBV6-6 to TRBJ1-4, with no clear D. V was trimmed by 6 bases and J by 4 bases, leaving 9 bases between them. Per the germline V gene, CDR1 is MNHNY and CDR2 is SVGAGI (reference sequence). The CDR3 consists of 13 residues. CDR3 sequence reads: CASRDGINEKLFF. Here the CDR3 DNA reads TGTGCCAGCAGGGACGGAATTAATGAAAAACTGTTTTTT.

Only a few counts were recorded for this clonotype. The chain carries TRBV5-1 and TRBJ1-1; TRBD1 aligns across 9 bases. The germline CDR1 and CDR2 sequences are SGHRS and YFSETQ. This CDR3 is 16 amino acids long. The V gene end was trimmed by 4 bases and the J gene end by 1 base; junction bases not matched to a gene: 8. CDR3 sequence: CASSPYLTGGNTEAFF. CDR3 bases: TGCGCCAGCAGCCCCTATTTGACAGGGGGGAACACTGAAGCTTTCTTT.

This clonotype occurred many times. As DNA, the CDR3 is TGTGCCAGCAGTTATGAAGGAACAGGGGTACGAGGCTACACCTTC. It is translated as CASSYEGTGVRGYTF. The rearrangement uses TRBV6-5 and TRBJ1-2, with 7 nucleotides matching TRBD1. The CDR3 loop spans 15 amino acids. Germline V lookup: CDR1 MNHEY, CDR2 SVGAGI. J was trimmed by 8 bases and V by 3 bases; bases with no gene match: 12.

This clonotype was recorded a few times. The rearrangement uses TRBV12-3 or TRBV12-4 and TRBJ1-3; perhaps TRBD1 as D (6 bases). This CDR3 is built from 16 residues. The V end lost 6 bases, the J end lost 0 bases, and 15 bases lay between the germline ends. The CDR3 DNA is TGTGCCAGCAGCCCCCGACAGGCCCACTCTGGAAACACCATATATTTT. Residues: CASSPRQAHSGNTIYF.

This clonotype was seen at least ten times. CDR3 sequence reads: CASSLYGQHYEQYF. CDR3 bases: TGTGCCAGCAGTTTATACGGACAACACTACGAGCAGTACTTC. The V gene is TRBV12-3 or TRBV12-4, the J gene TRBJ2-7, with D maybe TRBD1 (5 bases). V was cut by 2 bases and J by 3 bases, with 11 bases left in between. The CDR3 loop spans 14 amino acids.

V usage is TRBV5-1 and J usage is TRBJ2-7; maybe TRBD1 (5 bases). CDR3 length: 12 amino acids. V shed 7 bases and J shed 3 bases, with 11 bases lying between them. Germline V gives CDR1 SGHRS, CDR2 YFSETQ. CDR3 nucleotides: TGCGCCAGCGCGACAGCAAACTACGAGCAGTACTTC. This sequence encodes CASATANYEQYF.

This clonotype has only a few counts. The rearrangement links TRBV6-2 or TRBV6-3 to TRBJ1-5; D perhaps matches TRBD1 (5 bases). Per the germline V gene, CDR1 is MNHEY and CDR2 is SVGEGT. Trimming took off 8 bases at V and 0 bases at J, with 14 bases between the two ends. CDR3 size: 15 residues. CDR3 protein: CASGFGGISNQPQHF. CDR3 bases: TGTGCCAGCGGGTTTGGGGGGATTAGCAATCAGCCCCAGCATTTT.

V usage is TRBV5-1 and J usage is TRBJ1-1; D is undetermined. The CDR3 sequence is 15 residues long. Germline V gene data show CDR1 as SGHRS and CDR2 as YFSETQ. V shed 3 bases and J shed 0 bases, with 12 bases lying between them. The CDR3 here is CASSSGSPMNTEAFF. As DNA, the CDR3 is TGCGCCAGCAGCTCCGGCAGCCCCATGAACACTGAAGCTTTCTTT.

V gene TRBV6-5 combines with J gene TRBJ1-6, with 7 bases identical to TRBD1. This CDR3 spans 16 amino acids. Germline V CDR1 and CDR2: MNHEY, SVGAGI. V trimming: 2 bases; J trimming: 8 bases; junction bases outside the gene matches: 9. The CDR3: CASSYMGGGPDSPLHF. As DNA, the CDR3 is TGTGCCAGCAGTTACATGGGAGGGGGCCCGGATTCACCCCTCCACTTT.

This clonotype occurred many times. The V gene is TRBV30, the J gene TRBJ2-7; D possibly corresponds to TRBD1 (5 bases). V gave up 3 bases and J gave up 2 bases, with 11 bases separating them. The V gene's germline CDR1 is GTSNPN and CDR2 SVGIG (reference sequence). There are 13 residues in the CDR3. The CDR3 here is CAWRKQGTYEQYF. In DNA form, the CDR3 reads TGTGCCTGGAGGAAGCAGGGAACCTACGAGCAGTACTTC.

The CDR3 reads CASSYFDLGELFF. CDR3 nucleotides: TGTGCCAGCAGTTACTTTGATCTCGGGGAGCTGTTTTTT. This chain links TRBV6-5 with TRBJ2-2, with unresolved D. CDR1 is MNHEY, CDR2 SVGAGI, per germline. Between the trimmed V and J ends, which lost 1 base and 7 bases, there was a span of 7 bases. This CDR3 contains 13 residues.

This clonotype came up a few times. The J gene is TRBJ2-1, the V gene TRBV20-1, with D possibly matching TRBD2 (5 bases). The V end lost 1 base, the J end lost 0 bases, and 10 bases lay between the germline ends. This CDR3 is 15 amino acids long. Germline values: CDR1 DFQATT, CDR2 SNEGSKA (reference sequence). The CDR3 here is CSARGSGSSYNEQFF. The DNA of the CDR3 is TGCAGTGCTAGAGGGAGCGGAAGCTCCTACAATGAGCAGTTCTTC.

The gene calls are TRBV6-2 or TRBV6-3 and TRBJ2-3, with D unresolved. Germline assignment: CDR1 MNHEY and CDR2 SVGEGT. The CDR3 loop spans 13 amino acids. V was pared by 7 bases and J by 3 bases, with 11 bases between. Written as DNA, the CDR3 is TGTGCCAGCACACTCCAGGTGACAGATACGCAGTATTTT. Its protein is CASTLQVTDTQYF.

This clonotype came up a few times. The V gene is TRBV5-6, the J gene TRBJ2-5; 7 bases are shared with TRBD2. J gave up 2 bases and V 3 bases, and 10 bases lay outside the gene matches. This CDR3 comprises 16 residues. Germline CDR1 reads SGHDT; CDR2 reads YYEEEE. In nucleotides, the CDR3 is TGTGCCAGCAGCTACGATGCGGGGGTATCTCAAGAGACCCAGTACTTC. Translating it yields CASSYDAGVSQETQYF. The full variable domain, rest sourced from reference TRBV5-6 and TRBJ2-5, is DAGVTQSPTHLIKTRGQQVTLRCSPKSGHDTVSWYQQALGQGPQFIFQYYEEEERQRGNFPDRFSGHQFPNYSSELNVNALLLGDSALYLCASSYDAGVSQETQYFGPGTRLLVL.